This T cell receptor (beta chain) came from a study of identical twins. Regarding the study as a whole: Fewer insertions characterized abundant cord blood beta clonotypes, whereas memory repertoires showed none. For out-of-frame beta sequences, excess twin sharing was weaker.

CDR3 length equals 13 residues. Germline V gene data show CDR1 as SQVTM and CDR2 as ANQGSEA. V lost 7 bases to trimming and J lost 2 bases; unmatched junction nucleotides: 7. TCRdb re-derived calls from the 5' RACE reads in MiXCR, one entry per CDR3 protein. The sample carries around 530,000 distinct CDR3 sequences, around 15% recorded once. This clonotype was observed at least ten times. What it binds is unknown. This sample was also put to use in a study of yellow fever vaccine responses in identical twins.

The chain combines TRBV29-1 with TRBJ1-2, with TRBD1 identical over 7 bases. Sequenced sample: CD4+ T cells sorted from blood. The clonotype originates from a woman aged 18-29 years in good health. CDR3 protein: CSAHRGANYGYTF. CDR3 nucleotides: TGCAGCGCTCACAGGGGAGCCAACTATGGCTACACCTTC.